This TCR beta chain was profiled in a study of shared clonotypes between healthy human individuals. The CDR3 is 17 amino acids. CDR1 is MDHEN, CDR2 SYDVKM, per germline. The J segment lost 0 bases and the V segment lost 4 bases, leaving 4 bases of the junction unmatched. Study-level points and caveats: Only a few donors were included, so the genetic and exposure-history diversity represented was limited. Sampling covered blood only; tissue repertoires likely differ.

The table came from immunoSEQ multiplex PCR; TCRdb's copy has only in-frame clones and leaves some out. The sample has roughly 380,000 clones, about 96% seen once. A word on this clone: The antigen is undetermined.

The receptor was derived from a man aged 25-45 years in good health. This chain uses TRBV28 with TRBJ2-6, with TRBD1 matching 9 bases. Sequencing was carried out using memory CD8+ T cells sorted from blood. The subset denotes: CD45RO+ cells pooled with CCR7-negative TemRA cells. CDR3 in DNA: TGTGCCAGCAGTTCAGGGACAGGGATCTCTGGGGCCAACGTCCTGACTTTC. Its translation is CASSSGTGISGANVLTF.